This TCR beta chain appears in the sequencing data of a study of blood T cell repertoires in COVID-19. Study summary: T cells, B-cell-depleted T cells, or PBMCs supplied cDNA or gDNA.

Methods used by the authors: Counts of nucleated cells, estimated from reference gene primer amplification, were obtained. The data were produced by immunoSEQ multiplex PCR, yet TCRdb's version contains in-frame clones alone and is incomplete. The V and J calls and clone size were taken over from that table, and D and trimming were inferred from the DNA. The top ten clones hold 2.2% of a sample with around 230,000 clones, 80% to 90% of them seen once. Germline CDR1 reads DFQATT; CDR2 reads SNEGSKA (reference sequence). This CDR3 spans 11 amino acids. The V end lost 5 bases, the J end lost 4 bases, and 8 bases lay between the germline ends.

The rearrangement links TRBV20-1 to TRBJ2-5; D is undetermined. The receptor was isolated from a man aged 30 to 45 who had recovered from COVID-19. The sample taken for sequencing was peripheral blood. The chain's CDR3 is CSAENRETQYF. For the CDR3, the DNA is TGCAGTGCTGAGAATCGAGAGACCCAGTACTTC.